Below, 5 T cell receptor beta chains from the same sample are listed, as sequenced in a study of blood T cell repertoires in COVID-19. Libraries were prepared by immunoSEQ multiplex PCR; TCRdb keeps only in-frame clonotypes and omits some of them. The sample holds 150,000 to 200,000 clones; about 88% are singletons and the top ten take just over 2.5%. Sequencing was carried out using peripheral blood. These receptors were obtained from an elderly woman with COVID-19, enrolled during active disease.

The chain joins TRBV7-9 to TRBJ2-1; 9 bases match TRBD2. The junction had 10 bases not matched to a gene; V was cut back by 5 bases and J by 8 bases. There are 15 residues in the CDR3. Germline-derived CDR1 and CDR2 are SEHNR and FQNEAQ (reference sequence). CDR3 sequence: CASSNQGTSKHEQFF. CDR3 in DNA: TGTGCCAGCAGCAACCAGGGGACTAGCAAGCATGAGCAGTTCTTC.

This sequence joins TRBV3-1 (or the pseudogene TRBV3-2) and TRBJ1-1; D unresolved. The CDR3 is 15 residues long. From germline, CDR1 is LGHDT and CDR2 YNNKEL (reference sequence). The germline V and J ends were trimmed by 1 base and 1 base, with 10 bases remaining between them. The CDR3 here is CASSQALTPNTEAFF. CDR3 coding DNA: TGTGCCAGCAGCCAAGCCCTCACACCGAACACTGAAGCTTTCTTT.

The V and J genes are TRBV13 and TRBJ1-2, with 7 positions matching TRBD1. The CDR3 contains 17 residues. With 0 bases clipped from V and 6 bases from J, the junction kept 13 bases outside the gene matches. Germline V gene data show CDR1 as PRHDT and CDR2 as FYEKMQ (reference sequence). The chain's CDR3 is CASSLGVPGGGSNGYTF. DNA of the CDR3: TGTGCCAGCAGCTTAGGAGTCCCAGGAGGGGGCTCCAATGGCTACACCTTC.

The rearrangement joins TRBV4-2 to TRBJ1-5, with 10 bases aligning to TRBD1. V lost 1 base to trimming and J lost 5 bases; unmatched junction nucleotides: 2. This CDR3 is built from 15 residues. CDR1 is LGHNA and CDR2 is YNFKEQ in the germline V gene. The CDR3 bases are TGTGCCAGCAGCCAAGTTGGGACAGGGGATCAGCCCCAGCATTTT. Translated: CASSQVGTGDQPQHF.

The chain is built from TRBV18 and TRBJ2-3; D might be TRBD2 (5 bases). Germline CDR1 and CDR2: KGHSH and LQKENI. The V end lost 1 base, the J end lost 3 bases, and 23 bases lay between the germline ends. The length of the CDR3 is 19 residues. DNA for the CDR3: TGTGCCAGCTCACCACTTGCCCTCATGGACGAGAGGGTGACAGATACGCAGTATTTT. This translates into CASSPLALMDERVTDTQYF.